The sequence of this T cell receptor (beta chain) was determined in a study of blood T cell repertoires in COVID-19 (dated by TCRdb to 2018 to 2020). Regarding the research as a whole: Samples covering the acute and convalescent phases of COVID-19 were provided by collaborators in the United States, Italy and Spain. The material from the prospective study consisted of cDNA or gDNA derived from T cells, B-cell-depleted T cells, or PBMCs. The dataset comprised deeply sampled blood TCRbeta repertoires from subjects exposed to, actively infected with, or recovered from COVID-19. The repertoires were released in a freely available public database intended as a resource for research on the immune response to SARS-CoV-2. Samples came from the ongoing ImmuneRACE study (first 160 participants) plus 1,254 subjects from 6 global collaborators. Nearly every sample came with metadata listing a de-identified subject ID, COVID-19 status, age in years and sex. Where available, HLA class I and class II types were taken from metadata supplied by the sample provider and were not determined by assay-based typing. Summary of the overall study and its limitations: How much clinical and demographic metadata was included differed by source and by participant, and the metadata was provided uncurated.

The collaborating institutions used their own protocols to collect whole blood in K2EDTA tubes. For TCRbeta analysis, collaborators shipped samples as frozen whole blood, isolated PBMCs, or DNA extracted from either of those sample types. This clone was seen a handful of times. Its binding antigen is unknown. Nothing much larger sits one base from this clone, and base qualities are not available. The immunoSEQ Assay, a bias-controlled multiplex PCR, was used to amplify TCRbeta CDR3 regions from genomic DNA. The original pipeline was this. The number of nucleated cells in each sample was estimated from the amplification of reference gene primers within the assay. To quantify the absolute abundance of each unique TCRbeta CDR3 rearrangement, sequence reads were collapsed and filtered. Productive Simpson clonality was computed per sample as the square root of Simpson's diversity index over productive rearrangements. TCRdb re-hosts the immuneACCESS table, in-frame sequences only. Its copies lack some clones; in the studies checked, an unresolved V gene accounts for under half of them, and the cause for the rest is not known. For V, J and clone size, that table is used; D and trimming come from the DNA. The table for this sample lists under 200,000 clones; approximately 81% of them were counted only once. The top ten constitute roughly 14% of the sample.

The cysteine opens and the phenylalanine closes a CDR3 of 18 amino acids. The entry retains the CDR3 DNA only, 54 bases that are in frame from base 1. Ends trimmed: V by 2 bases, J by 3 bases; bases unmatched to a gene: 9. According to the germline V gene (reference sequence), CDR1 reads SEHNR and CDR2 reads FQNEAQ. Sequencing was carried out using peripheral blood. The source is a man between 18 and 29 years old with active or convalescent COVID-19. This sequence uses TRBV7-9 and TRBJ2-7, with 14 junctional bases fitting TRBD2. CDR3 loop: CASSLPGTSGRAVYEQYF. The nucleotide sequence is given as TGTGCCAGCAGCTTACCCGGGACTAGCGGGAGAGCTGTCTACGAGCAGTACTTC.